Following are 7 T cell receptor beta chains from one sample sequenced in a study of somatic mutations in cytotoxic T cells in rheumatoid arthritis. This table comes from immunoSEQ multiplex PCR, and its TCRdb copy is limited to in-frame clones, with some not included. This sample has over 9,000 clones, with over 65% found just once. The specimen sequenced was CD8+ T cells sorted from blood. The origin of the receptors is a man in his sixties in good health.

In its sample, this clone was seen once. J is TRBJ2-1 and V is TRBV27; 7 bases align to TRBD2. Germline loops: CDR1 MNHEY, CDR2 SMNVEV (reference sequence). The CDR3 runs 15 residues. J lost 7 bases, V lost 1 base, and 7 bases had no gene match. The CDR3 spells CASSLYGGGLNEQFF. CDR3 bases: TGTGCCAGCAGTTTATATGGCGGGGGACTGAATGAGCAGTTCTTC.

This clone was counted between two and nine times. This chain links TRBV4-1 with TRBJ2-5; D gene uncertain. The ends were cut back, 0 bases at V and 5 bases at J, with 10 bases in the middle. The CDR3 length is 14 residues. Germline loops: CDR1 MGHRA, CDR2 YSYEKL. DNA of the CDR3: TGCGCCAGCAGCCAAGATAGTAGCTATGAGACCCAGTACTTC. Protein product: CASSQDSSYETQYF.

The count of this clone is one. The V and J genes are TRBV30 and TRBJ2-7; no definite D call. V was pared by 5 bases and J by 0 bases, with 8 bases between. CDR1 is GTSNPN and CDR2 is SVGIG in the germline V gene (reference sequence). The CDR3 is 12 amino acids. The CDR3 DNA follows: TGTGCCTGGGCGTATCTCTCCTACGAGCAGTACTTC. It codes for CAWAYLSYEQYF.

This chain connects TRBV19 to TRBJ2-1; 7 positions agree with TRBD1. From germline, CDR1 is LNHDA and CDR2 SQIVND (reference sequence). Unmatched junction bases numbered 6, after V lost 5 bases and J lost 2 bases. The CDR3 extends over 15 amino acids. This CDR3 reads CASSPAGTAYNEQFF. The CDR3 nucleotides read TGTGCCAGTAGTCCTGCCGGGACAGCCTACAATGAGCAGTTCTTC.

The rearrangement uses TRBV28 and TRBJ2-7; the match to TRBD1 covers 8 bases. Trimming cost V 9 bases and J 0 bases; bases outside gene matches: 10. This CDR3 is 15 amino acids long. CDR1 and CDR2 from the germline V gene are MDHEN and SYDVKM. The CDR3 sequence is CASTSTGDPSYEQYF. The CDR3 DNA reads TGTGCCAGTACTTCGACAGGGGACCCCTCCTACGAGCAGTACTTC.

This chain connects TRBV6-5 to TRBJ2-2, with TRBD1 as a possible D gene (5 bases). Trimming left V 8 bases short and J 1 base short, with 8 bases between. Germline CDR1 and CDR2: MNHEY and SVGAGI. The CDR3 consists of 13 residues. CDR3 amino acids: CASEQENTGELFF. The CDR3 DNA reads as TGTGCCAGCGAACAGGAGAACACCGGGGAGCTGTTTTTT.

This clone has a single count. The chain couples TRBV7-9 to TRBJ2-5; D uncertain. V lost 1 base to trimming and J lost 1 base, with 4 bases between them. Germline CDR1 is SEHNR and CDR2 is FQNEAQ (reference sequence). The CDR3 is 13 residues long. DNA for the CDR3: TGTGCCAGCAGCTTAGACAGCCAAGAGACCCAGTACTTC. Its protein is CASSLDSQETQYF.